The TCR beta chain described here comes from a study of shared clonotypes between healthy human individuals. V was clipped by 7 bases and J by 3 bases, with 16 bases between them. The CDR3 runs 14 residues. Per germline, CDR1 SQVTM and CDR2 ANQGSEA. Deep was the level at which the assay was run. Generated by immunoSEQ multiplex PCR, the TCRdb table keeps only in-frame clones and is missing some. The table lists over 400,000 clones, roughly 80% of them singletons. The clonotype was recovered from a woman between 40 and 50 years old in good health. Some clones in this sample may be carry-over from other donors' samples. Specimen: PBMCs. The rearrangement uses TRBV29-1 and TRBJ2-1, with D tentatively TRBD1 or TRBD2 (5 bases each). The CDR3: CSAPGGPDYNEQFF. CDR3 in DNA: TGCAGCGCCCCTGGGGGACCGGACTACAATGAGCAGTTCTTC.